This T cell receptor (beta chain) was obtained from a study of vaccination and CD4 T cells after COVID-19. CD4+ T cells that had been cultured provided DNA sequenced with the Oncomine TCR Beta short-read assay. TCRdb reprocessed the PCR reads with MiXCR, giving one entry per CDR3 protein. This repertoire shows approximately 20,000 distinct CDR3 sequences, roughly 55% found once; its top ten account for more than 6.5%. Concerning this clonotype itself: The target antigen is unknown.

The CDR3 contains 15 residues. V was pared by 1 base and J by 2 bases, with 12 bases between. CDR1 is LGHDT and CDR2 is YNNKEL in the germline V gene (reference sequence). Treatment here: roughly 11-day PBMC culture with coronavirus spike peptide pools or control peptides (ViraFEST assay). This chain connects TRBV3-1 to TRBJ2-7; D remains unclear. The TCR sequence derives from a human donor who had recovered from COVID-19. The sample comprised CD4+ T cells from blood, cultured in vitro. The CDR3 region is CASSQGWTDAYEQYF. The CDR3 nucleotides are TGTGCCAGCAGCCAAGGTTGGACGGACGCCTACGAGCAGTACTTC.